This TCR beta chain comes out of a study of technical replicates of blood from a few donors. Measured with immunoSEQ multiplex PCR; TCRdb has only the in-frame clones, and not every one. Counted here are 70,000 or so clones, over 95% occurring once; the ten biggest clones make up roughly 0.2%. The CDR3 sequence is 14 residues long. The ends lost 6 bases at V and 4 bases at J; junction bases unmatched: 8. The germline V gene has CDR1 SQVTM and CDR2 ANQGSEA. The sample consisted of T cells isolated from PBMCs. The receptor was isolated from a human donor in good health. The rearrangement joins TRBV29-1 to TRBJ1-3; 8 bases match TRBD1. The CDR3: CSVAFQGAGNTIYF. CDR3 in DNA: TGCAGCGTAGCATTCCAGGGGGCCGGAAACACCATATATTTT.